The 25 T cell receptor beta chains listed next were all sequenced from one sample in a study of T cell responses to AZD1222 COVID-19 vaccine. Produced via immunoSEQ multiplex PCR; TCRdb's table is partial and in-frame only. The sample consists of about 59,000 clones, roughly nine tenths of them appearing once. The material sequenced was peripheral blood, taken 28 days after the second AZD1222 dose. These receptors were taken from an adult who received the AZD1222 COVID-19 vaccine.

This chain links TRBV28 with TRBJ2-3; 8 bases are shared with TRBD2. CDR3 length equals 16 residues. Germline V lookup: CDR1 MDHEN, CDR2 SYDVKM. J lost 3 bases, V lost 6 bases, and 11 bases had no gene match. The CDR3 region has the DNA TGTGCCAGCAGGCCCCCCGGGCGGGGGGCGACAGATACGCAGTATTTT. Translated: CASRPPGRGATDTQYF. Full variable domain (missing parts from reference TRBV28 and TRBJ2-3): DVKVTQSSRYLVKRTGEKVFLECVQDMDHENMFWYRQDPGLGLRLIYFSYDVKMKEKGDIPEGYSVSREKKERFSLILESASTNQTSMYLCASRPPGRGATDTQYFGPGTRLTVL.

The J gene is TRBJ2-7, the V gene TRBV2, with TRBD1 matching 9 bases. V shed 4 bases and J 9 bases; nucleotides not matched to a gene: 13. Germline V lookup: CDR1 SNHLY, CDR2 FYNNEI. This CDR3 has 15 residues. As DNA, the CDR3 is TGTGCCAGCAGTGGTGGACAGGGGCCTCTAGGAGGGCAGTACTTC. Translating it yields CASSGGQGPLGGQYF.

This chain links TRBV2 with TRBJ1-2, with no clear D. Trimming pared 10 bases from V and 0 bases from J, leaving 9 bases between. The CDR3 is 12 amino acids. The germline CDR1 and CDR2 sequences are SNHLY and FYNNEI. As DNA, the CDR3 is TGTGCCATCAGGAATTCTAACTATGGCTACACCTTC. Its translation: CAIRNSNYGYTF.

The J gene is TRBJ1-2, the V gene TRBV19; D is unresolved. The CDR3 has 15 residues. Deletions cut 6 bases from V and 4 bases from J, with 18 bases between. Germline CDR1 LNHDA, CDR2 SQIVND (reference sequence). In DNA, the CDR3 is TGTGCCAGTAGCGATCCACCAGACTGGCTCTATGGCTACACCTTC. Translation: CASSDPPDWLYGYTF.

The chain carries TRBV5-1 and TRBJ2-5; a possible D gene is TRBD2 (6 bases). Germline V gene sequence: CDR1 SGHRS, CDR2 YFSETQ. The V end lost 2 bases, the J end lost 1 base, and 12 bases lay between the germline ends. This CDR3 is built from 15 residues. The CDR3 DNA follows: TGCGCCAGCAGCTTCCAGGGCGGGACCCAAGAGACCCAGTACTTC. Translated, it gives CASSFQGGTQETQYF. The variable domain in full, completed from reference TRBV5-1 and TRBJ2-5, reads KAGVTQTPRYLIKTRGQQVTLSCSPISGHRSVSWYQQTPGQGLQFLFEYFSETQRNKGNFPGRFSGRQFSNSRSEMNVSTLELGDSALYLCASSFQGGTQETQYFGPGTRLLVL.

The chain employs TRBV5-5 and TRBJ2-5, with 7 positions matching TRBD1. The CDR3 spans 14 residues. The germline V gene has CDR1 SGHKS and CDR2 YYEKEE (reference sequence). The V segment lost 5 bases and the J segment 5 bases; nucleotides outside the gene matches: 9. CDR3 coding DNA: TGTGCCAGCAGTCGCCGGGACAGAGGGGAGACCCAGTACTTC. Amino acids: CASSRRDRGETQYF.

The chain recombines TRBV19 with TRBJ2-1; 10 bases are a match to TRBD2. This CDR3 contains 15 residues. The germline CDR1 and CDR2 sequences are LNHDA and SQIVND (reference sequence). The junction had 10 bases not matched to a gene; V was cut back by 7 bases and J by 7 bases. The CDR3 spells CASKGSGRLGNEQFF. The CDR3 DNA reads TGTGCCAGTAAGGGTAGCGGGAGGTTAGGGAATGAGCAGTTCTTC.

The rearrangement links TRBV28 to TRBJ2-5; 9 nucleotides agree with TRBD1. The V segment lost 5 bases and the J segment 4 bases; nucleotides outside the gene matches: 14. This CDR3 is 17 amino acids long. Germline V gene sequence: CDR1 MDHEN, CDR2 SYDVKM. DNA for the CDR3: TGTGCCAGCAGTCCCCGAGACAGGGGGACGGTAGGAGAGACCCAGTACTTC. This codes for CASSPRDRGTVGETQYF.

The chain carries TRBV6-1 and TRBJ1-2; D gene ambiguous. Germline CDR1 is MNHNS and CDR2 is SASEGT. The length of the CDR3 is 14 residues. Deletions cut 3 bases from V and 4 bases from J, with 12 bases between. CDR3 sequence (DNA): TGTGCCAGCAGTGAGCGGGTACGGAGCTATGGCTACACCTTC. Protein: CASSERVRSYGYTF.

V is TRBV9 and J is TRBJ1-5; D may be TRBD1 (5 bases). This CDR3 comprises 14 residues. V was trimmed by 4 bases and J by 4 bases, leaving 12 bases between them. Germline V CDR1 and CDR2: SGDLS, YYNGEE. CDR3 sequence (DNA): TGTGCCAGCAGCACCAACGACAGAAATCAGCCCCAGCATTTT. It is translated as CASSTNDRNQPQHF.

CDR3 DNA: TGTGCCACCAGTCCCTCCTTAGATACCGGGGAGCTGTTTTTT. This translates into CATSPSLDTGELFF. The V and J genes are TRBV24-1 and TRBJ2-2; no firm D call. CDR3 length: 14 residues. The V and J ends lost 6 bases and 5 bases respectively, with 12 bases between them. The germline gives CDR1 KGHDR, CDR2 SFDVKD.

The chain uses TRBV19 and TRBJ2-7; 7 positions match TRBD2. The CDR3 runs 17 residues. Germline V CDR1 and CDR2: LNHDA, SQIVND (reference sequence). V shed 4 bases and J 3 bases; nucleotides not matched to a gene: 15. The CDR3 bases are TGTGCCAGTAGTACACCACCCCTGGGGGGGGGAATCTACGAGCAGTACTTC. Translation gives CASSTPPLGGGIYEQYF.

With respect to this clone: The junction departs from the called germline gene at one end, perhaps through a read error. The chain joins TRBV7-7 to TRBJ2-5, with 11 positions matching TRBD2. The CDR3 totals 14 residues. The germline V gene has CDR1 SSHAT and CDR2 FNYEAQ (reference sequence). CDR3 DNA sequence: TGTGCTAGCAGCCGTTTAGCGGGAGGGGAGACCCAGTACTTC. Translating it yields CASSRLAGGETQYF.

The chain combines TRBV20-1 with TRBJ2-5; D not certain. The CDR3 loop spans 10 amino acids. CDR1 and CDR2 from the germline V gene are DFQATT and SNEGSKA (reference sequence). Trimming pared 6 bases from V and 5 bases from J, leaving 7 bases between. The chain's CDR3 is CSAELETQYF. CDR3 nucleotides: TGCAGTGCCGAGCTGGAGACCCAGTACTTC.

This clone appeared a single time. J is TRBJ2-5 and V is TRBV5-1; possible D gene TRBD1, 5 bases. V lost 0 bases, J lost 2 bases, and 8 bases lay in between. In germline, CDR1 is SGHRS, CDR2 YFSETQ. CDR3 length: 14 amino acids. The CDR3 loop is CASSLGRVQETQYF. DNA of the CDR3: TGCGCCAGCAGCTTGGGCAGGGTACAAGAGACCCAGTACTTC.

The chain combines TRBV6-5 with TRBJ1-5; weak D call: TRBD1 (6 bases). The CDR3 sequence is 15 residues long. Trimming stripped 6 bases from V and 2 bases from J, with 14 bases between. CDR1 MNHEY and CDR2 SVGAGI come from the germline V gene. The CDR3 nucleotides read TGTGCCAGCAGCCCAACAGGGTTGCGCAATCAGCCCCAGCATTTT. Its protein is CASSPTGLRNQPQHF.

The V call is TRBV4-3, the J call TRBJ2-1; 10 positions agree with TRBD2. The V gene end was trimmed by 2 bases and the J gene end by 5 bases; junction bases not matched to a gene: 9. This CDR3 region has 17 residues. In germline, CDR1 is LGHNA, CDR2 YSLEER. Here the CDR3 reads CASSQSPGLAPNNEQFF. Written as DNA, the CDR3 is TGCGCCAGCAGCCAATCGCCGGGACTAGCGCCCAACAATGAGCAGTTCTTC.

The rearrangement links TRBV5-4 to TRBJ2-5; tentatively, D is TRBD2 (6 bases). There are 14 residues in the CDR3. CDR1 is SGHNT and CDR2 is YYREEE in the germline V gene (reference sequence). The V and J ends lost 2 bases and 3 bases respectively, with 11 bases between them. The CDR3 sequence: CASSFRDWEETQYF. The CDR3 DNA reads TGTGCCAGCAGCTTCCGGGACTGGGAAGAGACCCAGTACTTC.

V gene TRBV19 combines with J gene TRBJ1-6; maybe TRBD1 (5 bases). Trimming removed 3 bases at V and 7 bases at J, with 7 bases between. The CDR3 is made up of 13 amino acids. CDR1 and CDR2 from the germline V gene are LNHDA and SQIVND (reference sequence). CDR3 in amino acids: CASSIRGNSPLHF. As DNA, the CDR3 is TGTGCCAGTAGTATCCGGGGGAATTCACCCCTCCACTTT.

The chain joins TRBV28 to TRBJ1-2, with D hard to call. This CDR3 comprises 13 residues. V dropped 6 bases and J dropped 7 bases, with 15 bases sitting between them. Germline CDR1 reads MDHEN; CDR2 reads SYDVKM. As DNA, the CDR3 is TGTGCCAGCAGCCCGGGAGGGCGGGGTGGCTACACCTTC. Its translation is CASSPGGRGGYTF.

This clone showed up just a few times. The chain joins TRBV19 to TRBJ1-2, with TRBD1 as a possible D gene (6 bases). This CDR3 is built from 15 residues. Germline values: CDR1 LNHDA, CDR2 SQIVND (reference sequence). V was trimmed by 7 bases and J by 2 bases, leaving 17 bases between them. The CDR3 coding sequence is TGTGCCAGTAAGTCCCTGGCGGGGGCGAACTATGGCTACACCTTC. Amino acid sequence: CASKSLAGANYGYTF.

The chain carries TRBV7-2 and TRBJ2-3, with 7 bases matching TRBD2. With V trimmed by 2 bases and J by 0 bases, 5 bases remained unmatched. This CDR3 has 16 amino acids. Looked up from germline, CDR1 is SGHTA and CDR2 is FQGNSA. In DNA form, the CDR3 reads TGTGCCAGCAGCTTAATGAGCGGGGTTAGCACAGATACGCAGTATTTT. Protein sequence: CASSLMSGVSTDTQYF.

The V call is TRBV27, the J call TRBJ1-2; D is unclear. The CDR3 is 14 residues long. Germline V gene data show CDR1 as MNHEY and CDR2 as SMNVEV (reference sequence). V shed 5 bases and J shed 6 bases, with 16 bases lying between them. The CDR3, as DNA: TGTGCCAGCAGTGCCTACGGTGGGCAAAATGGCTACACCTTC. Translating gives CASSAYGGQNGYTF.

The chain joins TRBV28 to TRBJ2-1, with 8 bases matching TRBD1. The germline V gene encodes CDR1 MDHEN and CDR2 SYDVKM. CDR3 length: 15 amino acids. The V segment lost 5 bases and the J segment 7 bases; nucleotides outside the gene matches: 10. Written as DNA, the CDR3 is TGTGCCAGCAGTATCGCGGACAGGGTGATAAATGAGCAGTTCTTC. This encodes CASSIADRVINEQFF.

The rearrangement uses TRBV19 and TRBJ1-5; D may be TRBD1 (6 bases). This CDR3 contains 15 residues. Deletions cut 3 bases from V and 4 bases from J, with 13 bases between. CDR1 LNHDA and CDR2 SQIVND come from the germline V gene (reference sequence). In nucleotides, the CDR3 is TGTGCCAGTAGTATCCGAGGGGGTCCAAATCAGCCCCAGCATTTT. Its translation is CASSIRGGPNQPQHF.